Listed below are T cell receptor beta chains from one sample, sequenced in a study of shared clonotypes between healthy human individuals. Clones were sequenced by immunoSEQ multiplex PCR, and TCRdb holds only the in-frame ones, with some missing. The sample includes about 490,000 clones, 70% to 85% of them seen just once. The material sequenced was PBMCs. Every receptor here comes from a woman in her 40s in good health. Some clones in this sample may be carry-over from other donors' samples. The CDR3 runs from the conserved cysteine through the conserved F or W. A D gene is named only where the DNA matches it firmly. The size entry is marked missing in some rows and otherwise reads once, few, many or a size class.

>TRBJ2-5|TRBD2|TRBV4-1|NA
CASSQVRASGNQETQYF
TGCGCCAGCAGCCAAGTCAGGGCTAGCGGGAACCAAGAGACCCAGTACTTC
>TRBJ2-3|TRBD2|TRBV4-2|many
CASSPSGTSGKEGTDTQYF
TGTGCCAGCAGCCCCTCCGGGACTAGCGGGAAAGAAGGCACAGATACGCAGTATTTT
>TRBJ1-6|NA|TRBV30|once
CAWSVGADSTSPLHF
TGTGCCTGGAGTGTGGGGGCCGACTCCACCTCACCCCTCCACTTT
>TRBJ1-5|NA|TRBV28|NA
CASSGGVYFGNQPQHF
TGTGCCAGCAGCGGGGGGGTTTACTTTGGGAACCAGCCCCAGCATTTT
>TRBJ2-3|NA|TRBV28|NA
CACTDTQYF
TGTGCCTGCACAGATACGCAGTATTTT
>TRBJ2-1|NA|TRBV28|NA
CASRPPTRAGDEQFF
TGTGCCAGCAGGCCCCCCACACGGGCCGGGGATGAGCAGTTCTTC
>TRBJ1-4|NA|TRBV4-3|NA
CARSPHATNEKLFF
TGCGCCAGAAGCCCTCACGCAACTAATGAAAAACTGTTTTTT
>TRBJ1-1|TRBD1|TRBV15|NA
CATSLWDRNTEAFF
TGTGCCACCAGCTTGTGGGACAGAAACACTGAAGCTTTCTTT
>TRBJ2-5|NA|TRBV7-3|NA
CASSLGTSEETQYF
TGTGCCAGCAGCTTAGGGACCTCTGAAGAGACCCAGTACTTC
>TRBJ2-1|TRBD1|TRBV4-2|many
CASSQETGGSYNEQFF
TGTGCCAGCAGCCAAGAGACAGGGGGGTCCTACAATGAGCAGTTCTTC
>TRBJ2-5|NA|TRBV5-6|NA
CASSPQVTFQETQYF
TGTGCCAGCAGCCCGCAAGTCACTTTCCAAGAGACCCAGTACTTC
>TRBJ1-1|NA|TRBV7-9|NA
CASSLAVVRGNTEAFF
TGTGCCAGCAGCTTAGCGGTCGTCAGGGGGAACACTGAAGCTTTCTTT
>TRBJ2-7|NA|TRBV9|NA
CASSVDPFGDEQYF
TGTGCCAGCAGCGTAGATCCCTTTGGGGACGAGCAGTACTTC
>TRBJ1-2|TRBD1|TRBV7-3|NA
CASSQVGGQVHGYTF
TGTGCCAGCAGCCAAGTAGGGGGACAGGTCCATGGCTACACCTTC
>TRBJ2-5|NA|TRBV7-9|NA
CASSPTLIYGETQYF
TGTGCCAGCAGCCCAACGCTAATCTACGGGGAGACCCAGTACTTC
>TRBJ2-1|TRBD2|TRBV5-1|many
CASSAGGLREQFF
TGCGCCAGCAGCGCGGGAGGGCTTAGGGAGCAGTTCTTC
>TRBJ2-2|TRBD1|TRBV7-8|NA
CASSQQGANTGELFF
TGTGCCAGCAGCCAACAGGGGGCGAACACCGGGGAGCTGTTTTTT
>TRBJ2-7|NA|TRBV5-6|NA
CASSRTLLVHEQYF
TGTGCCAGCAGCCGAACCTTATTAGTCCACGAGCAGTACTTC
>TRBJ2-7|NA|TRBV18|NA
CASSVRGLGVYEQYF
TGTGCCAGCTCTGTTCGGGGGCTGGGAGTTTACGAGCAGTACTTC
>TRBJ2-7|NA|TRBV7-9|NA
CASSPLDSYEQYF
TGTGCCAGCAGCCCCTTAGACTCCTACGAGCAGTACTTC
>TRBJ1-2|TRBD1|TRBV2|once
CASRRTGGNYGYTF
TGTGCCAGCAGAAGGACAGGGGGAAACTATGGCTACACCTTC
>TRBJ2-5|NA|TRBV5-1|once
CASSRDWTEETQYF
TGCGCCAGCAGCCGGGACTGGACGGAAGAGACCCAGTACTTC
>TRBJ1-1|NA|TRBV28|NA
CASEDTGNSEAFF
TGTGCCAGTGAAGACACCGGGAATTCTGAAGCTTTCTTT
>TRBJ2-2|NA|TRBV14|few
CASSLQGGLPVTGELFF
TGTGCCAGCAGCCTCCAAGGGGGACTGCCCGTCACCGGGGAGCTGTTTTTT
>TRBJ2-1|NA|TRBV6-5|NA
CASSQGPEQFF
TGTGCCAGCAGCCAAGGGCCCGAGCAGTTCTTC
>TRBJ2-2|NA|TRBV7-8|NA
CASSLRDPGELFF
TGTGCCAGCAGCTTAAGGGACCCCGGGGAGCTGTTTTTT
>TRBJ1-3|NA|TRBV18|NA
CASSPDIASGNTIYF
TGTGCCAGCTCACCAGATATCGCCTCTGGAAACACCATATATTTT
>TRBJ2-5|TRBD1|TRBV5-1|NA
CASSPRDRGSETQYF
TGCGCCAGCAGCCCCCGGGACAGGGGTTCGGAGACCCAGTACTTC
>TRBJ2-1|NA|TRBV29-1|once
CSVTWTADPLSYNEQFF
TGCAGCGTTACTTGGACAGCGGACCCCCTCTCCTACAATGAGCAGTTCTTC
>TRBJ2-7|NA|TRBV2|NA
CASTPGPYEQYF
TGTGCCAGCACTCCAGGGCCCTACGAGCAGTACTTC
>TRBJ1-5|TRBD1|TRBV7-2|NA
CASSLTRDSYQPQHF
TGTGCCAGCAGCTTAACCCGGGACAGTTATCAGCCCCAGCATTTT
>TRBJ2-1|TRBD2|TRBV7-3|NA
CASSSRSGASYNEQFF
TGTGCCAGCAGCTCCCGGAGCGGGGCCTCCTACAATGAGCAGTTCTTC
>TRBJ2-7|NA|TRBV11-1|NA
CASSQTGVEQYF
TGTGCCAGCAGCCAGACAGGTGTCGAGCAGTACTTC
>TRBJ2-7|TRBD2|TRBV29-1|once
CSVVPGGTYEQYF
TGCAGCGTTGTCCCGGGGGGTACCTACGAGCAGTACTTC
>TRBJ2-7|NA|TRBV27|NA
CASGPPHMAYEQYF
TGTGCCAGCGGCCCCCCCCATATGGCCTACGAGCAGTACTTC
>TRBJ2-7|NA|TRBV25-1|NA
CASSVSPGGLSYEQYF
TGTGCCAGCAGTGTCTCCCCCGGGGGTCTCTCCTACGAGCAGTACTTC
>TRBJ2-1|TRBD2|TRBV11-3|NA
CASSLQTSGIHNEQFF
TGTGCCAGCAGCTTACAGACTAGCGGGATTCACAATGAGCAGTTCTTC
>TRBJ2-3|TRBD2|TRBV7-9|NA
CASSSSGRDTDTQYF
TGTGCCAGCAGCTCTAGCGGGAGGGACACAGATACGCAGTATTTT
>TRBJ1-1|NA|TRBV30|NA
CAWSVRAGVNTEAFF
TGTGCCTGGAGTGTACGGGCAGGGGTGAACACTGAAGCTTTCTTT
>TRBJ2-2|NA|TRBV4-2|few
CASSQEQASGELFF
TGTGCCAGCAGCCAAGAACAAGCGTCCGGGGAGCTGTTTTTT
>TRBJ2-5|TRBD2|TRBV5-1|NA
CASSFVGGKETQYF
TGCGCCAGCAGCTTCGTGGGGGGGAAAGAGACCCAGTACTTC
>TRBJ2-5|NA|TRBV5-4|NA
CASSWGWEETQYF
TGTGCCAGCAGCTGGGGTTGGGAAGAGACCCAGTACTTC
>TRBJ1-2|NA|TRBV11-1|NA
CASSQTANYGYTF
TGTGCCAGCAGCCAGACAGCTAACTATGGCTACACCTTC